The clone carrying this T cell receptor (beta chain) came up a few times. The sample is drawn from a study of cytomegalovirus exposure and HLA in healthy donors. V lost 5 bases and J lost 3; bases outside the gene matches: 6. The CDR3 is 15 residues long. CDR1 and CDR2 (germline): SGHTA, FQGNSA. The PCR had 60 Vbeta and 13 Jbeta primers. Sequenced by immunoSEQ multiplex PCR; TCRdb stores in-frame clones only, minus some. The sample contains fewer than 250,000 clones, 75% to 80% of which appear only once. This sequence originates from a man younger than 35 in good health and CMV-seronegative. Sequenced: PBMCs. The rearrangement uses TRBV7-2 and TRBJ2-2; 7 nucleotides agree with TRBD1. CDR3 nucleotide sequence: TGTGCCAGCAGCCCCACAGGGGCGGACACCGGGGAGCTGTTTTTT. Protein sequence: CASSPTGADTGELFF.